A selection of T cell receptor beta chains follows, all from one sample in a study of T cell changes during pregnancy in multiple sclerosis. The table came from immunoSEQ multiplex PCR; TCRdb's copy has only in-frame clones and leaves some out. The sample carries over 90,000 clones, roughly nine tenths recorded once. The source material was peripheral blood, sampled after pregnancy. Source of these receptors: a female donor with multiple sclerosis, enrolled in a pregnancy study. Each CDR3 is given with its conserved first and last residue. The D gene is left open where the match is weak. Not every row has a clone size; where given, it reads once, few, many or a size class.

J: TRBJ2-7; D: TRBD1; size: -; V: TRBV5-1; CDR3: CASSLAPGQGASEQYF; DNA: TGCGCCAGCAGCTTGGCCCCGGGACAGGGGGCAAGCGAGCAGTACTTC
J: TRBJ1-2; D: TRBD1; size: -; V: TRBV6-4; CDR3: CASRGGSYGYTF; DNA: TGTGCCAGCAGAGGGGGCTCCTATGGCTACACCTTC
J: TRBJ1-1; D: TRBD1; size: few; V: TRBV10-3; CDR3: CAISESRGRRGMNTEAFF; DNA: TGTGCCATCAGTGAGTCAAGGGGGCGGAGGGGGATGAACACTGAAGCTTTCTTT
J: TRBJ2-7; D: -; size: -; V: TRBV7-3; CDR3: CANHSKDEQYF; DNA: TGTGCCAACCACTCTAAAGACGAGCAGTACTTC
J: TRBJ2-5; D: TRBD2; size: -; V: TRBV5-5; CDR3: CASSLGGRLAGQRETQYF; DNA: TGTGCCAGCAGCTTGGGGGGGAGGCTAGCGGGGCAAAGAGAGACCCAGTACTTC
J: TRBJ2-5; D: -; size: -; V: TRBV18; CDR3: CASSTGPRQETQYF; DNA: TGTGCCAGCTCGACAGGACCGAGACAAGAGACCCAGTACTTC
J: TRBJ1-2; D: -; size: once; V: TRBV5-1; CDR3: CASSLDGIGDGYTF; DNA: TGCGCCAGCAGCTTGGACGGGATCGGCGATGGCTACACCTTC
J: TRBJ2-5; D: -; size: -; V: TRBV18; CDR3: CASSPLPVPETQYF; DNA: TGTGCCAGCTCACCGTTGCCAGTGCCAGAGACCCAGTACTTC
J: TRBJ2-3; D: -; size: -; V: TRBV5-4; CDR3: CASSFVSTDTQYF; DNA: TGTGCCAGCAGCTTCGTTTCCACAGATACGCAGTATTTT
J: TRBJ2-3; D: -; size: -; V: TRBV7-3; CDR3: CASSPHRADTQYF; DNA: TGTGCCAGCAGCCCACACAGGGCTGATACGCAGTATTTT
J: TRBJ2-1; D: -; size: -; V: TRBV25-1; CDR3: CASSGIAGTHWFF; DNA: TGTGCCAGCAGTGGGATTGCCGGGACTCATTGGTTCTTC
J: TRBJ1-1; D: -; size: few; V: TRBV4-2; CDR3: CASSQDWQGNTEAFF; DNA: TGTGCCAGCAGCCAAGATTGGCAGGGGAACACTGAAGCTTTCTTT
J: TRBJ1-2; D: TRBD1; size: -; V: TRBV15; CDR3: CATSRVGTGGSGYTF; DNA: TGTGCCACCAGCAGAGTAGGGACAGGGGGCTCTGGCTACACCTTC
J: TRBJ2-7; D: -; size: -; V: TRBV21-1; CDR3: CASSTGTGQVGPYEQYF; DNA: TGTGCCAGCAGTACCGGGACAGGCCAAGTAGGTCCCTACGAGCAGTACTTC
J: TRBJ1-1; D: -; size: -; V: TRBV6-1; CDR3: CASSARERAEAFF; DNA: TGTGCCAGCAGCGCTCGGGAAAGGGCTGAAGCTTTCTTT
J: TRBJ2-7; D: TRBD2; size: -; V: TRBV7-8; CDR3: CASSLAVSGGYEQYF; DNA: TGTGCCAGCAGCTTAGCAGTTAGCGGGGGGTACGAGCAGTACTTC
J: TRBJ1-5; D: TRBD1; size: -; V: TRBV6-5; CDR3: CASTPGQGSQQPQHF; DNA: TGTGCCAGCACCCCGGGACAGGGGTCCCAACAGCCCCAGCATTTT
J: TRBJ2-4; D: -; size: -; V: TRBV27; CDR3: CASSLLAEKNIQYF; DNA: TGTGCCAGCAGTTTATTAGCGGAGAAAAACATTCAGTACTTC
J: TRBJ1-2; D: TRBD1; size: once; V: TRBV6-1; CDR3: CASRTGGIYGYTF; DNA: TGTGCCAGCAGAACAGGGGGCATCTATGGCTACACCTTC
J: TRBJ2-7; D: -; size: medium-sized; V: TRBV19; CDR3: CASSPGGGRRFEQYF; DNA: TGTGCCAGTAGCCCTGGGGGCGGGAGACGCTTCGAGCAGTACTTC
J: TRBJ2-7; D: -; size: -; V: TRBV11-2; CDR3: CASSIDSNALMEQYF; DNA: TGTGCCAGCAGCATTGACTCGAACGCCTTGATGGAGCAGTACTTC
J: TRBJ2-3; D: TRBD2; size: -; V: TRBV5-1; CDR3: CASSLARTSGEVTDTQYF; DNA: TGCGCCAGCAGCTTGGCGAGGACTAGCGGGGAGGTTACAGATACGCAGTATTTT
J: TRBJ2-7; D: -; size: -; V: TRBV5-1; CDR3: CASSLETGLLGEQYF; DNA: TGCGCCAGCAGCTTGGAGACGGGGTTACTAGGCGAGCAGTACTTC
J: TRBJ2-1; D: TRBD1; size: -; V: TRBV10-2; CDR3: CASSESVGQGSSYNEQFF; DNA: TGCGCCAGCAGTGAGTCAGTGGGACAGGGGAGCTCCTACAATGAGCAGTTCTTC
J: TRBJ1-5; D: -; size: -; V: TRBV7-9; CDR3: CASSLIGVQPQHF; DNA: TGTGCCAGCAGCTTAATAGGGGTTCAGCCCCAGCATTTT
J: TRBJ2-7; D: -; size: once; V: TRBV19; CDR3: CASISETYEQYF; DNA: TGTGCCAGTATTTCGGAGACCTACGAGCAGTACTTC
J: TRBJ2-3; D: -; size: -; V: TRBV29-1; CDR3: CSVTGFTDTQYF; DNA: TGCAGCGTCACAGGTTTCACAGATACGCAGTATTTT
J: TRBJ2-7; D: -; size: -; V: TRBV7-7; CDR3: CASSSWRAWTERGDEQYF; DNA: TGTGCCAGCAGCTCGTGGCGGGCCTGGACGGAGCGAGGAGACGAGCAGTACTTC
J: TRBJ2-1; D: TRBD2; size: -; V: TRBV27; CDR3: CASSLYWGLAEHNEQFF; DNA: TGTGCCAGCAGTTTATATTGGGGACTAGCGGAGCACAATGAGCAGTTCTTC
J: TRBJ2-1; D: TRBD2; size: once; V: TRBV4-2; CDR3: CASSRGTSFINEQFF; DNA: TGTGCCAGCAGTCGGGGGACTAGTTTTATCAATGAGCAGTTCTTC
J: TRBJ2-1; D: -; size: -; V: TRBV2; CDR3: CASRASVADSYNEQFF; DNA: TGTGCCAGCAGGGCCAGCGTGGCGGACTCCTACAATGAGCAGTTCTTC
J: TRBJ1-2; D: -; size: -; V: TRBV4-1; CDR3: CASSQGKGGGKSYGYTF; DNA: TGCGCCAGCAGCCAAGGAAAGGGCGGCGGGAAATCCTATGGCTACACCTTC
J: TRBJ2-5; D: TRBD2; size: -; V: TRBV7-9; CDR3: CASSPLGGGATQYF; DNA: TGTGCCAGCAGCCCCCTGGGGGGGGGTGCGACCCAGTACTTC
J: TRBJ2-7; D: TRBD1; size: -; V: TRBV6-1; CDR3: CASQSSGQGVYEQYF; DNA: TGTGCCAGCCAGAGTAGTGGACAGGGGGTATACGAGCAGTACTTC
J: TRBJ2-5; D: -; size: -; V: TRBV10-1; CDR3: CASSRSVMETQYF; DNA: TGCGCCAGCAGTCGATCGGTAATGGAGACCCAGTACTTC
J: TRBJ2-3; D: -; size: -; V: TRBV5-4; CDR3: CASSPAGGTTDTQYF; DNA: TGTGCCAGCAGCCCGGCGGGCGGGACCACAGATACGCAGTATTTT
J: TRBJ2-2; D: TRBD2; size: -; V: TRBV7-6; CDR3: CASSSYKGLAGAHGELFF; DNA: TGTGCCAGCAGCTCTTACAAGGGACTAGCGGGGGCCCACGGGGAGCTGTTTTTT
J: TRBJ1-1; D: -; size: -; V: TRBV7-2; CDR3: CASSYIGPNTEAFF; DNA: TGTGCCAGCAGCTACATTGGTCCGAACACTGAAGCTTTCTTT
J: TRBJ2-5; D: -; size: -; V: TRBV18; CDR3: CASGALGETQYF; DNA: TGTGCCAGCGGGGCGCTGGGAGAGACCCAGTACTTC
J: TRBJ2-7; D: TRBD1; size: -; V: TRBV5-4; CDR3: CASSSRGRYEQYF; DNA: TGTGCCAGCAGCAGCAGGGGGCGGTACGAGCAGTACTTC
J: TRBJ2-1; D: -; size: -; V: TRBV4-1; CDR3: CASYGEKFYNEQFF; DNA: TGCGCCAGCTATGGGGAGAAGTTCTACAATGAGCAGTTCTTC
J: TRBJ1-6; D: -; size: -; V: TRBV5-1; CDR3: CASSLNRGEVYSPLHF; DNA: TGCGCCAGCAGCTTGAATCGGGGGGAGGTGTACTCACCCCTCCACTTT
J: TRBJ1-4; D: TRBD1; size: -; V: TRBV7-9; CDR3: CASSSGQGREKLFF; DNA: TGTGCCAGCAGCTCAGGACAGGGCCGTGAAAAACTGTTTTTT
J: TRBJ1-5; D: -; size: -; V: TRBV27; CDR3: CASSPGGNNQPQHF; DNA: TGTGCCAGCAGTCCCGGGGGGAACAATCAGCCCCAGCATTTT
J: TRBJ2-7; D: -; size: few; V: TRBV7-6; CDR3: CASSPRQGSYEQYF; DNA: TGTGCCAGCAGCCCCCGCCAGGGCTCCTACGAGCAGTACTTC
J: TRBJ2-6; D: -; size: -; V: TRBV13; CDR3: CASSLVPSQPGANVLTF; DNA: TGTGCCAGCAGCTTAGTCCCTAGCCAGCCTGGGGCCAACGTCCTGACTTTC
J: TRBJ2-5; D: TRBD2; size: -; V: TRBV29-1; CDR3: CSVDELAGVGTQYF; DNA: TGCAGCGTAGACGAGCTAGCGGGGGTGGGGACCCAGTACTTC
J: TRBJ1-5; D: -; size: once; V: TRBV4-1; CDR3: CASSHLTGSNQPQHF; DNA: TGCGCCAGCAGCCACCTGACAGGAAGCAATCAGCCCCAGCATTTT
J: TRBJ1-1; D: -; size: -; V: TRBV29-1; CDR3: CSVGGHPNTEAFF; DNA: TGCAGCGTTGGCGGACACCCGAACACTGAAGCTTTCTTT
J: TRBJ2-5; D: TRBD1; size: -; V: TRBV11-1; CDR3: CASSLQGAGETQYF; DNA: TGTGCCAGCAGCCTACAGGGGGCCGGGGAGACCCAGTACTTC
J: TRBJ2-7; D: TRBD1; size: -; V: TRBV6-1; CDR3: CASSDQRTGGSEQYF; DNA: TGTGCCAGCAGTGATCAGCGGACAGGGGGCTCCGAGCAGTACTTC
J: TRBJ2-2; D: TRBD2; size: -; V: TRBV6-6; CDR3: CASSEASGNTGELFF; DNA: TGTGCCAGCTCAGAGGCTAGCGGAAACACCGGGGAGCTGTTTTTT
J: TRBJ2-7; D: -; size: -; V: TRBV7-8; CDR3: CASSLERSGTPWYLSSYEQYF; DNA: TGTGCCAGCAGCTTAGAGCGATCCGGGACTCCCTGGTATTTGAGCTCCTACGAGCAGTACTTC